These 21 T cell receptor beta chains share one sample of origin, sequenced in a study of Graves' ophthalmopathy and Graves' hyperthyroidism. RNA transcripts yielded amplified TCR beta CDR3 regions. HTBI primers were used in a first-round RT-PCR, which preceded a second-round multiplex PCR. TCRdb used MiXCR to reprocess the multiplex PCR reads, holding one entry per CDR3 protein. The table shows 500,000 to 800,000 distinct CDR3 sequences, with roughly 41% occurring only once. Material: peripheral blood. Receptors originate from an adult man with Graves' ophthalmopathy.

As regards this clonotype: A read error is possible here, since a much larger clone lies one base away. This chain connects TRBV25-1 to TRBJ2-7, with D uncertain. The germline V gene has CDR1 MGHDK and CDR2 SYGVNS. CDR3 length: 12 amino acids. Here the CDR3 reads CASRSSSYGQYF. CDR3 coding DNA: TGTGCCAGCAGGTCTAGTTCGTACGGGCAGTACTTC.

The rearrangement uses TRBV15 and TRBJ1-5, with D maybe TRBD1 (6 bases). The CDR3 loop spans 15 amino acids. In germline, CDR1 is LNHNV, CDR2 YYDKDF (reference sequence). V was trimmed by 0 bases and J by 11 bases, leaving 17 bases between them. The CDR3 nucleotides are TGTGCCACCAGCAGAGATGGGGCGGGACAAGAGACCCAGCATTTT. It codes for CATSRDGAGQETQHF.

This clonotype was seen many times. The chain has TRBV20-1 and TRBJ2-7; unclear D gene. This CDR3 contains 11 residues. In germline, CDR1 is DFQATT, CDR2 SNEGSKA (reference sequence). V gave up 3 bases and J gave up 6 bases, with 9 bases separating them. CDR3 DNA: TGCAGTGCTAGTTCGGAGATCGAGCAGTACTTC. It translates to CSASSEIEQYF.

V and J are TRBV12-3 or TRBV12-4 and TRBJ1-4, with unresolved D. The CDR3 runs 15 residues. Trimming removed 4 bases from V and 2 bases from J, with 11 bases in between. CDR3 sequence (DNA): TGTGCCAGCAGTTCTGAAGGTCAGACTAATGAAAAACTGTTTTTT. This codes for CASSSEGQTNEKLFF.

This chain's CDR3 is CASSFGGGATQHF. CDR3 nucleotide sequence: TGTGCCAGCAGCTTTGGCGGCGGGGCGACCCAGCATTTT. V gene TRBV7-9 combines with J gene TRBJ1-5; TRBD1 might be the D (5 bases). This CDR3 has 13 residues. V was pared by 3 bases and J by 11 bases, with 14 bases between. CDR1 is SEHNR and CDR2 is FQNEAQ in the germline V gene (reference sequence).

This clonotype showed up many times. CDR3 coding DNA: TGTGCCAGCCAGGGTCAGGCCAACTATGGCTACACCTTC. This codes for CASQGQANYGYTF. The chain is built from TRBV2 and TRBJ1-2, with D possibly being TRBD1 (5 bases). The CDR3 loop spans 13 amino acids. The ends were cut back, 8 bases at V and 2 bases at J, with 12 bases in the middle. The germline V gene has CDR1 SNHLY and CDR2 FYNNEI.

The sample holds a few counts of this clonotype. The J gene is TRBJ2-5, the V gene TRBV6-1, with 9 positions matching TRBD2. The V and J ends lost 6 bases and 9 bases, in that order; junction bases with no gene match: 14. The CDR3 consists of 15 residues. Germline V gives CDR1 MNHNS, CDR2 SASEGT. The CDR3 coding sequence is TGTGCCAGCAGGGAAATAGCGGGAGTGGCCGGGGCCCAGTACTTC. It encodes CASREIAGVAGAQYF.

This clonotype was observed at least ten times. This chain connects TRBV7-9 to TRBJ2-2; D call uncertain. Germline CDR1 reads SEHNR; CDR2 reads FQNEAQ (reference sequence). The CDR3 length is 14 residues. Trimming shortened V by 2 bases and J by 1 base, and 5 bases separated the two germline ends. The CDR3 sequence is CASSLLGNTGELFF. Written as DNA, the CDR3 is TGTGCCAGCAGCTTATTAGGGAACACCGGGGAGCTGTTTTTT.

As regards this clonotype: This sequence may be a read error, since a much larger clone differs from it by one base. The chain employs TRBV19 and TRBJ2-6; no clear D gene. From germline, CDR1 is LNHDA and CDR2 SQIVND (reference sequence). There are 14 residues in the CDR3. Here the CDR3 DNA reads TGTGCGTCAACGTGGGCCTCTGGGGCCAACGTCCTGACTTTC. Its translation: CASTWASGANVLTF.

This clonotype appeared many times. The genes are TRBV7-9 and TRBJ2-2, with no clear D. From germline, CDR1 is SEHNR and CDR2 FQNEAQ (reference sequence). V lost 9 bases and J lost 5, with 10 bases in between. CDR3 length: 12 residues. The CDR3 loop is CASSIPTGELFF. The CDR3 nucleotides read TGTGCCAGTAGCATACCAACCGGGGAGCTGTTTTTT.

The CDR3 is CAISGTGMSGANVLTF. The DNA of the CDR3 is TGTGCCATCAGTGGGACAGGGATGTCTGGGGCCAACGTCCTGACTTTC. The chain recombines TRBV10-3 with TRBJ2-6, with 8 nucleotides matching TRBD1. V gave up 4 bases and J gave up 1 base; unmatched junction bases: 3. Germline V gene lookup returns CDR1 ENHRY and CDR2 SYGVKD. This CDR3 contains 16 residues.

For this clonotype: A read error may explain this, as a much larger clone is one base away. The conserved phenylalanine or tryptophan normally closing the CDR3 is absent here, so this likely arose from a read error. V and J are TRBV5-1 and TRBJ2-7; D is perhaps TRBD1 (6 bases). V was cut by 1 base and J by 2 bases, with 10 bases left in between. The CDR3 covers 14 residues. The germline CDR1 and CDR2 sequences are SGHRS and YFSETQ. The DNA of the CDR3 is TGCGCCAGCAGCTTGTGGGACATTGCCTACGAGCAGTACTGC. Its translation: CASSLWDIAYEQYC.

This clonotype has a handful of counts. This chain connects TRBV25-1 to TRBJ1-1; no clear D. The CDR3 runs to 14 residues. Trimming pared 8 bases from V and 1 base from J, leaving 14 bases between. Germline CDR1 MGHDK, CDR2 SYGVNS. The CDR3 loop reads CASSPLRENTEAFF. CDR3 DNA sequence: TGTGCCAGCTCACCACTCCGTGAGAACACTGAAGCTTTCTTT.

Comment on this clonotype: Just one base apart from a much larger clone, this may be a read error. The CDR3 DNA reads as TGCAGTGCTAGACCAGCGGGAGGGCTTCAAGAGACCCAGCACTTC. Translation gives CSARPAGGLQETQHF. J is TRBJ2-5 and V is TRBV20-1; 10 bases match TRBD2. The length of the CDR3 is 15 residues. The germline gives CDR1 DFQATT, CDR2 SNEGSKA (reference sequence).

About this clonotype itself: Germline is not matched at one junction end, which may reflect a read error. The CDR3 loop reads CASSEMWGGENLFF. The CDR3 DNA is TGTGCCAGCAGTGAAATGTGGGGAGGGGAAAATCTGTTTTTT. This sequence joins TRBV2 and TRBJ1-4; tentatively, D is TRBD1 (5 bases). The CDR3 totals 14 residues. Germline loops: CDR1 SNHLY, CDR2 FYNNEI.

The gene calls are TRBV24-1 and TRBJ2-7; the D gene could be TRBD1 or TRBD2 (5 bases each). The CDR3 contains 15 residues. V dropped 4 bases and J dropped 7 bases, with 19 bases sitting between them. Germline V gene data show CDR1 as KGHDR and CDR2 as SFDVKD. This chain's CDR3 is CATSDPGSSYNEQYF. The CDR3 bases are TGTGCCACCAGTGACCCAGGGAGCTCCTACAATGAGCAGTACTTC.

This clonotype was detected ten times or more. V is TRBV7-2 and J is TRBJ2-5; 8 nucleotides align to TRBD1. This CDR3 comprises 15 residues. CDR1 is SGHTA and CDR2 is FQGNSA in the germline V gene. The trim removed 7 bases at V and 5 bases at J, leaving 12 bases unmatched. The CDR3 loop is CASTTTGVGRETQYF. In DNA, the CDR3 is TGTGCCAGCACCACGACAGGGGTCGGTCGGGAGACCCAGTACTTC.

This clonotype has a count of ten or more. V is TRBV7-6 and J is TRBJ2-5, with TRBD2 as a possible D gene (5 bases). The germline gives CDR1 SGHVS, CDR2 FNYEAQ. This CDR3 has 13 amino acids. Trimming took off 5 bases at V and 2 bases at J, with 9 bases between the two ends. CDR3 sequence (DNA): TGTGCCAGCAGCATCCGGGGACAAGAGACCCAGTACTTC. This codes for CASSIRGQETQYF.

This clonotype occurred many times. The chain carries TRBV12-3 or TRBV12-4 and TRBJ1-1; D is undetermined. V was clipped by 5 bases and J by 4 bases, with 5 bases between them. CDR3 length equals 11 residues. The CDR3 DNA follows: TGTGCCAGCAGTGGATTCACTGAAGCTTTCTTT. Protein sequence: CASSGFTEAFF.

This chain connects TRBV19 to TRBJ2-2; no clear D. The ends were cut back, 9 bases at V and 0 bases at J, with 23 bases in the middle. CDR3 length: 18 amino acids. Germline CDR1 and CDR2: LNHDA and SQIVND (reference sequence). DNA for the CDR3: TGTGCCAGCAGCCGAGATAGTATCGGACCGGCGAACACCGGGGAGCTGTTTTTT. It is translated as CASSRDSIGPANTGELFF.

This clonotype was seen a handful of times. This clone may be a read error of a much larger clone one base away. The chain combines TRBV25-1 with TRBJ1-2; tentatively, D is TRBD1 (6 bases). V dropped 1 base and J dropped 6 bases, with 12 bases sitting between them. The CDR3 covers 14 residues. CDR1 and CDR2 (germline): MGHDK, SYGVNS. CDR3 nucleotide sequence: TGTGCCAGCAGTGAATGGGGGCAGAACCATGGCTACACCTTC. Its translation is CASSEWGQNHGYTF.